What follows is one T cell receptor beta chain and its context. These data are taken from a study of CD8+ T cells in alopecia areata. Sequencing used cDNA as its template, made by extracting RNA and reverse transcribing it. The repertoire was sequenced with immunoSEQ multiplex PCR; TCRdb's copy has only in-frame clones and lacks some. The data hold about 97,000 clones, with 35% to 45% observed a single time. The V end was cut by 4 bases, the J end by 4 bases, with 23 bases between. Germline loops: CDR1 MGHRA, CDR2 YSYEKL. The CDR3 loop spans 17 amino acids. The sequence was obtained from a human donor with alopecia areata. The gene calls are TRBV4-1 and TRBJ2-7; the D is unclear. Sequencing was carried out using CD4+ T cells sorted from blood. The CDR3 bases are TGCGCCAGCAGCCCAGAATCGGTCCCCCAAAGAGGATACGAGCAGTACTTC. This translates into CASSPESVPQRGYEQYF.